The T cell receptor (beta chain) under discussion was sequenced for a study of control samples from healthy donors and cancer patients. V was shortened by 5 bases and J by 4 bases, with 11 bases between the two germline ends. CDR3 length equals 13 residues. CDR1 MNHEY and CDR2 SVGAGI come from the germline V gene. The assay was immunoSEQ multiplex PCR, and TCRdb's table has in-frame clones only and misses some. Among tens of thousands of clones listed, 95% to 97% were seen once. The V call is TRBV6-5, the J call TRBJ1-2; the D is unclear. This sequence originates from a woman aged 18-30 years in good health. Sequencing was carried out using blood. The DNA of the CDR3 is TGTGCCAGCAGTCAGAGGGTTTCCTATGGCTACACCTTC. Protein: CASSQRVSYGYTF.